Listed below are T cell receptor beta chains from one sample, sequenced in a study of CD8 T cells in Susac syndrome. TCRdb reprocessed the immunoSEQ multiplex PCR reads via MiXCR and lists one record per CDR3 protein. There are about 300,000 distinct CDR3 sequences in the sample; around 91% occur only once, and less than 0.2% lies in the top ten. Sequences were obtained from CD8+ T cells from PBMCs. Receptors originate from a human donor with multiple sclerosis. Both conserved end residues are part of each CDR3. The order of the fields is CDR3 DNA, CDR3 protein, V gene, J gene, clone size, D gene. D genes are given only for firm matches. Only some rows state a clone size, as once, few, many or a class for expanded clones.

cdr3_nt: TGTGCCAGCAGCTTAGCGCAAGGCGAGGGCAATGAGCAGTTCTTC
cdr3_aa: CASSLAQGEGNEQFF
v_call: TRBV7-9
j_call: TRBJ2-1
clone_size: -
d_call: -

cdr3_nt: TGCAGCGTTGAGGCAGGCGCACGCTACGAGCAGTACTTC
cdr3_aa: CSVEAGARYEQYF
v_call: TRBV29-1
j_call: TRBJ2-7
clone_size: -
d_call: -

cdr3_nt: TGTGCCAGCAGCCACAGAGGTCAGCGGGGGCCTAGCAATGAGCAGTTCTTC
cdr3_aa: CASSHRGQRGPSNEQFF
v_call: TRBV3-1
j_call: TRBJ2-1
clone_size: -
d_call: TRBD2

cdr3_nt: TGTGCCAGCAGTCCCCCCAACACCTACGAGCAGTACTTC
cdr3_aa: CASSPPNTYEQYF
v_call: TRBV28
j_call: TRBJ2-7
clone_size: -
d_call: -

cdr3_nt: TGCAGCGTTGAGGACACTAGCGGGGAAAAAGAGACCCAGTACTTC
cdr3_aa: CSVEDTSGEKETQYF
v_call: TRBV29-1
j_call: TRBJ2-5
clone_size: -
d_call: TRBD2

cdr3_nt: TGCGCCAGCAGCCAAGATCCGGCGGGGGCCTCAGGGGATACGCAGTATTTT
cdr3_aa: CASSQDPAGASGDTQYF
v_call: TRBV4-3
j_call: TRBJ2-3
clone_size: -
d_call: -

cdr3_nt: TGTGCCAGCAGTTCCCTTCTAGCGGGGGGACACTACGAGCAGTACTTC
cdr3_aa: CASSSLLAGGHYEQYF
v_call: TRBV28
j_call: TRBJ2-7
clone_size: -
d_call: TRBD2

cdr3_nt: TGTGCCAGCAGCTCGACTAGGGGGGGTTACAATGAGCAGTTCTTC
cdr3_aa: CASSSTRGGYNEQFF
v_call: TRBV11-3
j_call: TRBJ2-1
clone_size: -
d_call: -

cdr3_nt: TGTGCCAGCAGTTATACGACAGGGGGGTTAGGTGGAGCTTTCTTT
cdr3_aa: CASSYTTGGLGGAFF
v_call: TRBV7-9
j_call: TRBJ1-1
clone_size: -
d_call: TRBD1

cdr3_nt: TGTGCCAGCAGCCCTGATCAATTCTTCGATGAGCAGTTCTTC
cdr3_aa: CASSPDQFFDEQFF
v_call: TRBV7-2
j_call: TRBJ2-1
clone_size: -
d_call: -

cdr3_nt: TGTGCCAGCAGATACAACAGGGCCGCTTTCTTT
cdr3_aa: CASRYNRAAFF
v_call: TRBV2
j_call: TRBJ1-1
clone_size: -
d_call: -

cdr3_nt: TGTGCCAGCAGCCCTTGGACTAGCGGGGAAGAGACCCAGTACTTC
cdr3_aa: CASSPWTSGEETQYF
v_call: TRBV11-2
j_call: TRBJ2-5
clone_size: -
d_call: TRBD2

cdr3_nt: TGTGCCAGCAGCTTAGCTTCGTCGGGCTACACCTTC
cdr3_aa: CASSLASSGYTF
v_call: TRBV11-1
j_call: TRBJ1-2
clone_size: few
d_call: -

cdr3_nt: TGTGCCTGGAAGTGGTTATGGAATGAAAAACTGTTTTTT
cdr3_aa: CAWKWLWNEKLFF
v_call: TRBV30
j_call: TRBJ1-4
clone_size: -
d_call: -

cdr3_nt: TGTGCCAGTAGTATATCCGCAGGGGTCGAGCAGTACTTC
cdr3_aa: CASSISAGVEQYF
v_call: TRBV19
j_call: TRBJ2-7
clone_size: -
d_call: -

cdr3_nt: TGTGCCAGCAGCCACCTTGGTCAGGGCCAGCCCCAGCATTTT
cdr3_aa: CASSHLGQGQPQHF
v_call: TRBV7-8
j_call: TRBJ1-5
clone_size: -
d_call: -

cdr3_nt: TGTGCCTGGAGTCACGGGGGGGGCCGCTACAATGAGCAGTTCTTC
cdr3_aa: CAWSHGGGRYNEQFF
v_call: TRBV30
j_call: TRBJ2-1
clone_size: -
d_call: TRBD2

cdr3_nt: TGTGCCAGCACCAACGGTGTTTCTGGGGCCAACGTCCTGACTTTC
cdr3_aa: CASTNGVSGANVLTF
v_call: TRBV27
j_call: TRBJ2-6
clone_size: -
d_call: -

cdr3_nt: TGTGCCGCCGGCGGGGCCGGCTACACCTTC
cdr3_aa: CAAGGAGYTF
v_call: TRBV12-3/TRBV12-4
j_call: TRBJ1-2
clone_size: -
d_call: -

cdr3_nt: TGTGCCAGCAGCCCGAGGACAGCTTCAACTAATGAAAAACTGTTTTTT
cdr3_aa: CASSPRTASTNEKLFF
v_call: TRBV4-2
j_call: TRBJ1-4
clone_size: -
d_call: -

cdr3_nt: TGTGCCAGCAGATTAACCGGTGGGGACACTGAAGCTTTCTTT
cdr3_aa: CASRLTGGDTEAFF
v_call: TRBV7-3
j_call: TRBJ1-1
clone_size: -
d_call: -

cdr3_nt: TGTGCCAGTAGTACTACTTTAACATCGAGCTCTGGAAACACCATATATTTT
cdr3_aa: CASSTTLTSSSGNTIYF
v_call: TRBV19
j_call: TRBJ1-3
clone_size: -
d_call: -

cdr3_nt: TGCGCCAGCAGCCAGGGGGAGCCGCCGGCTTTCTACGAGCAGTACTTC
cdr3_aa: CASSQGEPPAFYEQYF
v_call: TRBV4-1
j_call: TRBJ2-7
clone_size: -
d_call: -

cdr3_nt: TGTGCCTGGAGCAGAGGAGATACGCAGTATTTT
cdr3_aa: CAWSRGDTQYF
v_call: TRBV30
j_call: TRBJ2-3
clone_size: -
d_call: -

cdr3_nt: TGTGCCAGCAGCGGGTTTCAGGGGCTCCAAGAGACCCAGTACTTC
cdr3_aa: CASSGFQGLQETQYF
v_call: TRBV28
j_call: TRBJ2-5
clone_size: -
d_call: -

cdr3_nt: TGTGCCAGCAGCCAAGGGGAGGGGGAGACCGGGGAGCTGTTTTTT
cdr3_aa: CASSQGEGETGELFF
v_call: TRBV4-2
j_call: TRBJ2-2
clone_size: -
d_call: -

cdr3_nt: TGTGCCAGCAGCATGAGAATATCCGGGACACTTAGCAATCAGCCCCAGCATTTT
cdr3_aa: CASSMRISGTLSNQPQHF
v_call: TRBV12-3/TRBV12-4
j_call: TRBJ1-5
clone_size: -
d_call: -

cdr3_nt: TGTGCCAGCAGCTTAGTTCCCAGATACACTGAAGCTTTCTTT
cdr3_aa: CASSLVPRYTEAFF
v_call: TRBV7-2
j_call: TRBJ1-1
clone_size: -
d_call: -

cdr3_nt: TGTGCCAGCATTGGTACTGGGGCCAAAAACATTCAGTACTTC
cdr3_aa: CASIGTGAKNIQYF
v_call: TRBV25-1
j_call: TRBJ2-4
clone_size: -
d_call: -

cdr3_nt: TGTGCCAGCAGGGGCGGGGAGCTGTTTTTT
cdr3_aa: CASRGGELFF
v_call: TRBV12-3/TRBV12-4
j_call: TRBJ2-2
clone_size: -
d_call: -

cdr3_nt: TGTGCCATCTCTCCGTTGGGATCCTACAATGAGCAGTTCTTC
cdr3_aa: CAISPLGSYNEQFF
v_call: TRBV10-3
j_call: TRBJ2-1
clone_size: -
d_call: -

cdr3_nt: TGCAGTGCTAGAGTAGAGGGGACAGGGGGCCCCTACGAGCAGTACTTC
cdr3_aa: CSARVEGTGGPYEQYF
v_call: TRBV20-1
j_call: TRBJ2-7
clone_size: -
d_call: TRBD1

cdr3_nt: TGTGCCAGCAGCCCCCTCGGCGAGCAGTACTTC
cdr3_aa: CASSPLGEQYF
v_call: TRBV6-1
j_call: TRBJ2-7
clone_size: few
d_call: -

cdr3_nt: TGTGCCATCAGTGTCGCAGGGGGCTCCTACAATGAGCAGTTCTTC
cdr3_aa: CAISVAGGSYNEQFF
v_call: TRBV10-3
j_call: TRBJ2-1
clone_size: -
d_call: TRBD1

cdr3_nt: TGTGCCAGCAGTCGAACAGGGGGCGAGTCCTACAATGAGCAGTTCTTC
cdr3_aa: CASSRTGGESYNEQFF
v_call: TRBV6-1
j_call: TRBJ2-1
clone_size: -
d_call: TRBD1

cdr3_nt: TGTGCCAGTAGTATTGGCTCCTACAATGAGCAGTTCTTC
cdr3_aa: CASSIGSYNEQFF
v_call: TRBV19
j_call: TRBJ2-1
clone_size: few
d_call: -

cdr3_nt: TGTGCCACCCATCAAGGGCGACGGGGGGCGAAATACTCTGGAAACACCATATATTTT
cdr3_aa: CATHQGRRGAKYSGNTIYF
v_call: TRBV10-3
j_call: TRBJ1-3
clone_size: -
d_call: -

cdr3_nt: TGTGCCAGCAGCTTCGACAGGTTTGACACTGAAGCTTTCTTT
cdr3_aa: CASSFDRFDTEAFF
v_call: TRBV5-6
j_call: TRBJ1-1
clone_size: -
d_call: -

cdr3_nt: TGTGCCAGCAGTTTACGACCGGGACTAGCGGCAGATACGCAGTATTTT
cdr3_aa: CASSLRPGLAADTQYF
v_call: TRBV28
j_call: TRBJ2-3
clone_size: -
d_call: TRBD2

cdr3_nt: TGCGCCAGCAGCTCCGGGGAGCGTATCTCCTACAATGAGCAGTTCTTC
cdr3_aa: CASSSGERISYNEQFF
v_call: TRBV5-1
j_call: TRBJ2-1
clone_size: -
d_call: -

cdr3_nt: TGTGCCATCAGTGGTCCAGGGGGCCCTGAAGCTTTCTTT
cdr3_aa: CAISGPGGPEAFF
v_call: TRBV10-3
j_call: TRBJ1-1
clone_size: -
d_call: TRBD1

cdr3_nt: TGTGCCAGCAGCCACGGATCCGGGGAGCTGTTTTTT
cdr3_aa: CASSHGSGELFF
v_call: TRBV9
j_call: TRBJ2-2
clone_size: -
d_call: -

cdr3_nt: TGTGCCAGCAGCGTAGCTCGGGCCACAGATACGCAGTATTTT
cdr3_aa: CASSVARATDTQYF
v_call: TRBV9
j_call: TRBJ2-3
clone_size: -
d_call: -

cdr3_nt: TGCGCCAGCAGCCAAGATCCCCCGGACTACTTCTACAATGAGCAGTTCTTC
cdr3_aa: CASSQDPPDYFYNEQFF
v_call: TRBV4-1
j_call: TRBJ2-1
clone_size: once
d_call: -

cdr3_nt: TGTGCCAGCAGTTACCTGACATCAGGGACTGAAGCTTTCTTT
cdr3_aa: CASSYLTSGTEAFF
v_call: TRBV6-5
j_call: TRBJ1-1
clone_size: -
d_call: -

cdr3_nt: TGTGCCAGCAGCTTGGGCCTGACACCCCAGGACCAGTACTTC
cdr3_aa: CASSLGLTPQDQYF
v_call: TRBV7-9
j_call: TRBJ2-5
clone_size: -
d_call: -

cdr3_nt: TGCAGTGCTAGAAAACAGGGGGCCCTGTTTCTTCAGCCCCAGCATTTT
cdr3_aa: CSARKQGALFLQPQHF
v_call: TRBV20-1
j_call: TRBJ1-5
clone_size: -
d_call: TRBD1

cdr3_nt: TGTGCCAGCAGCCAAGATCCCCTGCTAGCGGAGGGCTCCTACGAGCAGTACTTC
cdr3_aa: CASSQDPLLAEGSYEQYF
v_call: TRBV4-2
j_call: TRBJ2-7
clone_size: -
d_call: TRBD2

cdr3_nt: TGTGCCAGCAGTTACCCCGGGATCTCCTACGAGCAGTACTTC
cdr3_aa: CASSYPGISYEQYF
v_call: TRBV6-2/TRBV6-3
j_call: TRBJ2-7
clone_size: few
d_call: -

cdr3_nt: TGTGCCAGCAGGCGGGGGATGATTAGCACAGATACGCAGTATTTT
cdr3_aa: CASRRGMISTDTQYF
v_call: TRBV6-1
j_call: TRBJ2-3
clone_size: -
d_call: TRBD2

cdr3_nt: TGCGCCAGCAGCCAAGGGTCCGAAGTGAACACTGAAGCTTTCTTT
cdr3_aa: CASSQGSEVNTEAFF
v_call: TRBV4-3
j_call: TRBJ1-1
clone_size: once
d_call: -

cdr3_nt: TGTGCCAGCAGCCAAGATCCGACGGTTGAAGAGACCCAGTACTTC
cdr3_aa: CASSQDPTVEETQYF
v_call: TRBV3-1
j_call: TRBJ2-5
clone_size: -
d_call: -